This TCR beta chain was identified during a study of shared clonotypes between healthy human individuals. With 2 bases removed from V and 3 bases from J, the gap between germline ends came to 17 bases. The CDR3 has 16 amino acids. Germline lookup yields CDR1 MDHEN and CDR2 SYDVKM. Notes on this clone: Antigen specificity is unknown.

Overall study results and limits: Genetic and exposure-history diversity was limited by the few donors.

When replicate PCRs were run on unsorted PBMC, they used approximately 0.3 ug DNA, approximately 31,000 T cell genomes. The method was immunoSEQ multiplex PCR; TCRdb's version includes in-frame clones alone and lacks a portion of them. Of 520,000 or so clones listed, around 79% are singletons. The donor population consisted of healthy HIV-negative adults with no recent acute infections or vaccinations. Nashville, Tennessee was home to all donors, each a Caucasian adult. The chain is built from TRBV28 and TRBJ2-7, with D possibly matching TRBD2 (5 bases). The sample consisted of PBMCs. The TCR comes from a woman aged 35 to 49 in good health. Some clones in this sample may be carry-over from other donors' samples. CDR3 residues: CASSLPPVRADYEQYF. CDR3 coding DNA: TGTGCCAGCAGTTTACCCCCAGTAAGAGCGGACTACGAGCAGTACTTC.